The TCR beta chain described here comes from a study of T-cell memory formation after mild COVID-19. Overall study: Largely, TCR clusters stayed within a single donor. Notes on the study in general: The main location of contracting CD4+ clones was CM and EM, and that of contracting CD8+ clones was EMRA.

On this clonotype itself: Antigen unknown.

Constant-segment primers were used for 5'RACE, and the resulting TCR alpha and TCR beta cDNA libraries carried sample barcodes and UMIs. MiXCR was run by TCRdb on the 5' RACE reads, yielding one entry per CDR3 protein. The sample has some 200,000 distinct CDR3 sequences, about a fifth seen once. The ends lost 3 bases at V and 4 bases at J; junction bases unmatched: 4. The CDR3 is made up of 15 amino acids. Germline-derived CDR1 and CDR2 are SGHRS and YFSETQ. The chain is built from TRBV5-1 and TRBJ2-7, with 13 positions matching TRBD2. The clonotype was recovered from an adult woman who had mild COVID-19 (a few samples of this study predate the infection). Cell type and time point are not known. The source material was PBMCs or a T cell subset sorted from them (not recorded which). The CDR3: CASSSGLAGKYEQYF. The CDR3 DNA sequence: TGCGCCAGCAGCTCGGGACTAGCGGGAAAATACGAGCAGTACTTC. Combining the CDR3 with reference TRBV5-1 and TRBJ2-7 gives the whole variable domain KAGVTQTPRYLIKTRGQQVTLSCSPISGHRSVSWYQQTPGQGLQFLFEYFSETQRNKGNFPGRFSGRQFSNSRSEMNVSTLELGDSALYLCASSSGLAGKYEQYFGPGTRLTVT.